The next 24 T cell receptor beta chains were all read from a single sample in a study of Ad26.COV2.S vaccination and SARS-CoV-2 variants. The data were produced by immunoSEQ multiplex PCR, yet TCRdb's version contains in-frame clones alone and is incomplete. The sample shows about 400,000 clones, approximately 91% of them seen only once. Treatment meaning: 15 to 20 received Ad26.COV2.S at low or high dose, single or two shots; roughly five received placebo; per-sample allocation not given. Samples analyzed were those drawn on day 63 after the first vaccine or placebo injection. Sequencing was performed on peripheral blood, taken in a trial of Ad26.COV2.S vaccine versus placebo. The receptor set was obtained from a person between 18 and 65 years old who received the Ad26.COV2.S COVID-19 vaccine or a placebo.

The chain uses TRBV7-6 and TRBJ2-7; TRBD1 is a possible D gene (5 bases). With 5 bases removed from V and 5 bases from J, the gap between germline ends came to 16 bases. CDR3 size: 14 residues. Per germline, CDR1 SGHVS and CDR2 FNYEAQ. The CDR3 DNA reads TGTGCCAGCAGCCAAGAGATAGGGGCCCACGAGCAGTACTTC. It is translated as CASSQEIGAHEQYF.

The V gene is TRBV19, the J gene TRBJ1-3; the D gene is possibly TRBD1 (5 bases). Trimming removed 3 bases at V and 10 bases at J, with 13 bases between. Germline-derived CDR1 and CDR2 are LNHDA and SQIVND (reference sequence). CDR3 length: 13 amino acids. The CDR3 reads CASSMDTSVTIYF. The CDR3 bases are TGTGCCAGTAGTATGGACACCTCAGTAACCATATATTTT.

This chain uses TRBV5-6 with TRBJ2-7; no clear D gene. This CDR3 is built from 14 residues. Trimming left V 2 bases short and J 9 bases short, with 18 bases between. Germline-derived CDR1 and CDR2 are SGHDT and YYEEEE. The CDR3: CASSFGIPLGGQYF. CDR3 bases: TGTGCCAGCAGCTTTGGAATACCCCTAGGTGGGCAGTACTTC.

V usage is TRBV19 and J usage is TRBJ2-1, with 10 positions matching TRBD1. Germline V gene data show CDR1 as LNHDA and CDR2 as SQIVND (reference sequence). This CDR3 comprises 15 residues. The junction had 10 bases not matched to a gene; V was cut back by 5 bases and J by 9 bases. The DNA for the CDR3 is TGTGCCAGTAGTGTATCCGGGACAGGGGTCCCTGAGCAGTTCTTC. Residues: CASSVSGTGVPEQFF.

The chain combines TRBV27 with TRBJ2-2; 9 positions agree with TRBD1. Germline V CDR1 and CDR2: MNHEY, SMNVEV (reference sequence). The J segment lost 7 bases and the V segment lost 5 bases, leaving 11 bases of the junction unmatched. The CDR3 consists of 16 residues. The CDR3 reads CASSRGTGFYGGELFF. CDR3 DNA sequence: TGTGCCAGCAGTCGCGGGACAGGGTTTTACGGCGGGGAGCTGTTTTTT.

The chain has TRBV28 and TRBJ1-4, with 7 bases that match TRBD1. In germline, CDR1 is MDHEN, CDR2 SYDVKM. Unmatched junction bases numbered 6, after V lost 5 bases and J lost 3 bases. This CDR3 is built from 15 residues. Here the CDR3 DNA reads TGTGCCAGCAGTCCCAACAGGGGTCCTAATGAAAAACTGTTTTTT. This sequence encodes CASSPNRGPNEKLFF.

The CDR3 nucleotides are TGTGCCAGCAGTTACTCGACCAGGGGAAATCAGCCCCAGCATTTT. It yields the protein CASSYSTRGNQPQHF. This sequence joins TRBV6-2 or TRBV6-3 and TRBJ1-5, with D possibly TRBD1 on 6 matching bases. V was cut by 0 bases and J by 4 bases, with 10 bases left in between. From germline, CDR1 is MNHEY and CDR2 SVGEGT. CDR3 length equals 15 residues.

This sequence joins TRBV27 and TRBJ1-6; 7 bases agree with TRBD1. The CDR3 is made up of 16 amino acids. The germline gives CDR1 MNHEY, CDR2 SMNVEV (reference sequence). Trimming cost V 3 bases and J 5 bases; bases outside gene matches: 7. The CDR3 here is CASSFGGTVNNSPLHF. The DNA of the CDR3 is TGTGCCAGCAGTTTCGGGGGGACAGTCAATAATTCACCCCTCCACTTT.

The chain carries TRBV6-6 and TRBJ2-1; 10 positions match TRBD2. Germline V lookup: CDR1 MNHNY, CDR2 SVGAGI (reference sequence). Trimming at V came to 5 bases and at J to 7 bases, leaving 17 bases not matched to a gene. This CDR3 spans 18 amino acids. The CDR3 loop reads CASSQGGTSAPRGNEQFF. The CDR3 region has the DNA TGTGCCAGCAGTCAGGGGGGGACTAGCGCCCCGAGGGGAAATGAGCAGTTCTTC.

The gene calls are TRBV9 and TRBJ2-3, with 10 bases fitting TRBD2. The CDR3 is 16 amino acids. Germline lookup yields CDR1 SGDLS and CDR2 YYNGEE. The V gene end was trimmed by 0 bases and the J gene end by 5 bases; junction bases not matched to a gene: 6. CDR3: CASSVAAGGLEDTQYF. The CDR3 region has the DNA TGTGCCAGCAGCGTAGCAGCGGGAGGGCTGGAAGATACGCAGTATTTT.

This clone was recorded a few times. The chain employs TRBV5-1 and TRBJ1-5, with a tentative D call TRBD1 (5 bases). V was cut by 7 bases and J by 0 bases, with 8 bases left in between. CDR1 SGHRS and CDR2 YFSETQ come from the germline V gene. The CDR3 has 13 amino acids. The CDR3 DNA is TGCGCCAGCGCCAGGGATAGCAATCAGCCCCAGCATTTT. Protein: CASARDSNQPQHF.

The chain combines TRBV4-1 with TRBJ2-1; D is unclear. V gave up 4 bases and J gave up 8 bases, with 21 bases separating them. Looked up from germline, CDR1 is MGHRA and CDR2 is YSYEKL. The CDR3 has 16 amino acids. As DNA, the CDR3 is TGCGCCAGCAGCCGCCAAGATCTCGCCCGAGAATATGAGCAGTTCTTC. Protein sequence: CASSRQDLAREYEQFF.

This chain links TRBV11-2 with TRBJ1-3; D perhaps matches TRBD1 (5 bases). V dropped 6 bases and J dropped 2 bases, with 11 bases sitting between them. This CDR3 comprises 14 residues. CDR1 SGHAT and CDR2 FQNNGV come from the germline V gene. CDR3 sequence: CASSNQGAGNTIYF. CDR3 nucleotide sequence: TGTGCCAGCAGTAACCAAGGGGCTGGAAACACCATATATTTT.

This rearrangement joins TRBV5-1 to TRBJ2-7; no clear D gene. Germline-derived CDR1 and CDR2 are SGHRS and YFSETQ. V was cut by 0 bases and J by 3 bases, with 13 bases left in between. There are 15 residues in the CDR3. The CDR3 loop reads CASSLAGGGIYEQYF. In nucleotides, the CDR3 is TGCGCCAGCAGCTTGGCCGGTGGTGGGATCTACGAGCAGTACTTC.

The rearrangement joins TRBV25-1 to TRBJ2-2; no clear D. Per germline, CDR1 MGHDK and CDR2 SYGVNS. The V gene lost 2 bases and the J gene lost 5 bases, with 3 bases spanning the gap. This CDR3 has 12 amino acids. As DNA, the CDR3 is TGTGCCAGCAGTGAAATAACCGGGGAGCTGTTTTTT. Translating it yields CASSEITGELFF.

The chain carries TRBV3-1 (or the pseudogene TRBV3-2) and TRBJ1-1, with TRBD1 as a possible D gene (5 bases). The CDR3 runs to 17 residues. Germline CDR1 and CDR2: LGHDT and YNNKEL (reference sequence). V gave up 0 bases and J gave up 1 base, with 15 bases separating them. The CDR3 bases are TGTGCCAGCAGCCAAGAAAAGTTGAAGGGGCCGAACACTGAAGCTTTCTTT. This gives the protein CASSQEKLKGPNTEAFF.

The rearrangement joins TRBV7-2 to TRBJ2-3; 7 bases fit TRBD2. The V and J ends lost 2 bases and 3 bases, in that order; junction bases with no gene match: 2. CDR3 length: 14 residues. Looked up from germline, CDR1 is SGHTA and CDR2 is FQGNSA. CDR3 in amino acids: CASSLNGRTDTQYF. The CDR3 DNA sequence: TGTGCCAGCAGCTTAAACGGGAGGACAGATACGCAGTATTTT.

The chain uses TRBV19 and TRBJ2-1, with D perhaps matching TRBD1 (6 bases). Trimming stripped 4 bases from V and 0 bases from J, with 10 bases between. The CDR3 has 15 amino acids. The germline CDR1 and CDR2 sequences are LNHDA and SQIVND (reference sequence). CDR3 sequence reads: CASSKQQGSYNEQFF. DNA for the CDR3: TGTGCCAGTAGTAAACAACAGGGCTCCTACAATGAGCAGTTCTTC.

The genes are TRBV13 and TRBJ2-1; TRBD2 aligns across 10 bases. Germline V gene sequence: CDR1 PRHDT, CDR2 FYEKMQ (reference sequence). The trim removed 4 bases at V and 3 bases at J, leaving 3 bases unmatched. The CDR3 length is 15 residues. The CDR3 region has the DNA TGTGCCAGCAGCTCAGGACTAGCGGACTACAATGAGCAGTTCTTC. Encoded protein: CASSSGLADYNEQFF.

The chain joins TRBV7-3 to TRBJ2-5, with D tentatively TRBD2 (5 bases). Germline loops: CDR1 SGHTA, CDR2 FQGTGA. V was trimmed by 3 bases and J by 5 bases, leaving 19 bases between them. The CDR3 sequence is 16 residues long. CDR3 loop: CASSLRARHSPETQYF. The CDR3 region has the DNA TGTGCCAGCAGCTTGAGGGCCAGACACTCCCCGGAGACCCAGTACTTC.

The chain employs TRBV7-8 and TRBJ1-5; TRBD1 might be the D (6 bases). The CDR3 runs 14 residues. Germline CDR1 and CDR2: SGHVS and FQNEAQ. Trimming shortened V by 5 bases and J by 7 bases, and 15 bases separated the two germline ends. The CDR3 loop is CASSRGTIGQPQHF. The CDR3 DNA reads as TGTGCCAGCAGCCGCGGGACAATCGGGCAGCCCCAGCATTTT.

This rearrangement joins TRBV18 to TRBJ2-5; D call uncertain. The V gene lost 3 bases and the J gene lost 3 bases, with 8 bases spanning the gap. The CDR3 is made up of 13 amino acids. Germline lookup yields CDR1 KGHSH and CDR2 LQKENI. In DNA form, the CDR3 reads TGTGCCAGCTCACCGAACCGTAAAGAGACCCAGTACTTC. Translating it yields CASSPNRKETQYF. Combining the CDR3 with reference TRBV18 and TRBJ2-5 gives the whole variable domain NAGVMQNPRHLVRRRGQEARLRCSPMKGHSHVYWYRQLPEEGLKFMVYLQKENIIDESGMPKERFSAEFPKEGPSILRIQQVVRGDSAAYFCASSPNRKETQYFGPGTRLLVL.

The chain has TRBV5-6 and TRBJ1-1; the D gene is possibly TRBD1 (5 bases). Germline assignment: CDR1 SGHDT and CDR2 YYEEEE. Trimming shortened V by 1 base and J by 5 bases, and 9 bases separated the two germline ends. The CDR3 extends over 13 amino acids. Written as DNA, the CDR3 is TGTGCCAGCAGCTTGTGGTGGGGGACTGAAGCTTTCTTT. Amino acids: CASSLWWGTEAFF.

This chain joins TRBV27 and TRBJ1-6; D is ambiguous. V lost 5 bases and J 7 bases, leaving 15 bases between the germline ends. Germline V lookup: CDR1 MNHEY, CDR2 SMNVEV (reference sequence). The CDR3 is made up of 15 amino acids. CDR3 coding DNA: TGTGCCAGCAGTCAGGAGCGATCAAGGAATTCACCCCTCCACTTT. Residues: CASSQERSRNSPLHF.